The 12 T cell receptor beta chains reported below all come from one sample, sequenced in a study of monozygotic twins with inflammatory bowel disease. TCRdb reprocessed the 5' RACE reads; each CDR3 protein has one entry and no DNA is given. The table lists roughly 200,000 distinct CDR3 sequences. The sequencing sample was made of blood. All receptors derive from a human donor with ulcerative colitis or Crohn's disease, or a healthy co-twin of an affected twin (not recorded which).

V is TRBV3-1 and J is TRBJ2-1; TCRdb returns TRBD2, unconfirmable since there is no DNA. CDR3 length equals 16 residues. CDR1 is LGHDT and CDR2 is YNNKEL in the germline V gene (reference sequence). The CDR3 spells CASSDSSASGRNEQFF.

This chain joins TRBV29-1 and TRBJ2-1. CDR1 and CDR2 (germline): SQVTM, ANQGSEA. The CDR3 runs 13 residues. CDR3 in amino acids: CSVEESSYNEQFF.

The chain couples TRBV5-1 to TRBJ1-1; absent DNA, TCRdb's TRBD1 call cannot be checked. Germline V lookup: CDR1 SGHRS, CDR2 YFSETQ. This CDR3 has 14 residues. CDR3 protein: CASSLVGQGSEAFF.

The chain joins TRBV6-1 to TRBJ2-7. CDR3 length: 15 residues. Looked up from germline, CDR1 is MNHNS and CDR2 is SASEGT. CDR3 in amino acids: CASMERRRPDYEQYF.

V is TRBV3-1 and J is TRBJ2-7; TCRdb outputs TRBD1, but without DNA this stays unchecked. This CDR3 has 13 amino acids. Germline values: CDR1 LGHDT, CDR2 YNNKEL (reference sequence). The CDR3 sequence: CASSHSGASEQYF.

The V call is TRBV7-8, the J call TRBJ2-2; TCRdb selects TRBD1, and the lack of DNA leaves this call unchecked. This CDR3 has 15 amino acids. Germline assignment: CDR1 SGHVS and CDR2 FQNEAQ. The CDR3 loop reads CASSARGRNTGELFF.

This chain connects TRBV7-9 to TRBJ2-7. The CDR3 spans 13 residues. The germline V gene encodes CDR1 SEHNR and CDR2 FQNEAQ (reference sequence). The chain's CDR3 is CASSFRPENVQYF. The whole variable domain, remainder taken from reference TRBV7-9 and TRBJ2-7, is DTGVSQNPRHKITKRGQNVTFRCDPISEHNRLYWYRQTLGQGPEFLTYFQNEAQLEKSRLLSDRFSAERPKGSFSTLEIQRTEQGDSAMYLCASSFRPENVQYFGPGTRLTVT.

The chain has TRBV19 and TRBJ2-1; the D gene TCRdb calls, TRBD2, cannot be checked with no DNA. Looked up from germline, CDR1 is LNHDA and CDR2 is SQIVND (reference sequence). The CDR3 sequence is 20 residues long. The CDR3: CASSWRVRTKAGGYRNEQFF.

The chain is built from TRBV21-1 and TRBJ1-1; checking the TCRdb D call of TRBD1 is not possible without DNA. TRBV21-1 is classified as a pseudogene. The CDR3 runs to 16 residues. The CDR3 loop reads CASSKGGDRDNTEAFF.

The J gene is TRBJ2-1, the V gene TRBV12-3 or TRBV12-4; TCRdb's D gene call, TRBD2, goes unchecked for lack of DNA. This CDR3 is built from 13 residues. CDR3 sequence: CASSFQRGNEQFF.

V is TRBV5-6 and J is TRBJ1-3. Germline V gene sequence: CDR1 SGHDT, CDR2 YYEEEE. This CDR3 has 14 residues. The CDR3 protein is CASSLTDPGNTIYF.

The rearrangement links TRBV5-1 to TRBJ2-7. Germline CDR1 and CDR2: SGHRS and YFSETQ. This CDR3 is built from 14 residues. The CDR3 sequence: CASSWDRGSGEQYF.